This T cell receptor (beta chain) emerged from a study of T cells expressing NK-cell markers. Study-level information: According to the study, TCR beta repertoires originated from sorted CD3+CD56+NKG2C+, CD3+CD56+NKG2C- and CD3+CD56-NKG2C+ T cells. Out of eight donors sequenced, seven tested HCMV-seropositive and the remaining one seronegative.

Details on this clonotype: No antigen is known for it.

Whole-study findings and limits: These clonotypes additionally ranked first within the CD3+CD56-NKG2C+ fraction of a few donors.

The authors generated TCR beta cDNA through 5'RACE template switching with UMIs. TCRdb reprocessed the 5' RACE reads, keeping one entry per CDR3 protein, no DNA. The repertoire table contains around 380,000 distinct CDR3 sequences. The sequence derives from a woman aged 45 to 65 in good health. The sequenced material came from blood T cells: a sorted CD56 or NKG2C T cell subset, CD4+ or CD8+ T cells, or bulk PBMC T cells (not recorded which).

Here the CDR3 reads CASEPGTRNNEQFF. This sequence joins TRBV6-2 or TRBV6-3 and TRBJ2-1; as DNA is missing, the TRBD2 call by TCRdb cannot be tested. CDR1 and CDR2 from the germline V gene are MNHEY and SVGEGT. The CDR3 extends over 14 amino acids.